This T cell receptor beta chain was captured by sequencing in a study of CD8+ T cells in alopecia areata. Study details: Treated patients were given 5 to 10 mg oral tofacitinib twice daily. Study-level points and caveats: Sequencing of scalp samples also includes resident alphabeta T cells from normal skin. In lesional scalp, particularly from alopecia totalis/universalis, clonality was higher than in normal scalp.

The CDR3 has 16 amino acids. Germline CDR1 SGHRS, CDR2 YFSETQ. The trim removed 4 bases at V and 0 bases at J, leaving 4 bases unmatched. About this clone: The antigen is undetermined.

Peripheral blood samples and lesional scalp punch biopsies were obtained from alopecia areata patients. Following RNA extraction, reverse transcription yielded cDNA that acted as the sequencing template. Produced via immunoSEQ multiplex PCR; TCRdb's table is partial and in-frame only. The sample lists roughly 180,000 clones; roughly 60% were seen once. This chain links TRBV5-1 with TRBJ2-6, with 7 nucleotides matching TRBD1. Material: CD4+ T cells sorted from blood, obtained at week 0. The source is a human donor with alopecia areata. CDR3 region: CASSTAGGSGANVLTF. In DNA form, the CDR3 reads TGCGCCAGCAGCACGGCAGGGGGCTCTGGGGCCAACGTCCTGACTTTC.